A selection of T cell receptor beta chains follows, all from one sample in a study of shared clonotypes between healthy human individuals. Profiled with immunoSEQ multiplex PCR; TCRdb holds only in-frame clones, not every one. The sample carries 2 million to 3 million clones, roughly 92% recorded once. The sequencing sample was made of naive CD4+ T cells sorted from blood. All receptors derive from a young man in good health. Both conserved end residues are part of each CDR3. A D gene is named only where the DNA matches it firmly. Clone size is given for some rows only: seen once, a few or many times, or a class if the clone is expanded.

clone size	V gene	J gene	D gene	CDR3 DNA	CDR3 protein
.	TRBV7-9	TRBJ2-7	TRBD1	TGTGCCAGCAGCTCACAGGGGACCTACGAGCAGTACTTC	CASSSQGTYEQYF
few	TRBV6-6	TRBJ1-3	TRBD1	TGTGCCAGCATCCCAGGGGGCTCTGGAAACACCATATATTTT	CASIPGGSGNTIYF
.	TRBV5-1	TRBJ1-5	TRBD1	TGCGCCAGCAGCTTAGCAGGGGGAGTTGGACAGCCCCAGCATTTT	CASSLAGGVGQPQHF
.	TRBV28	TRBJ1-2	.	TGTGCCAGCAGCCCGCTCAGCGATAGGCTATATGGCTACACCTTC	CASSPLSDRLYGYTF
.	TRBV5-1	TRBJ2-7	.	TGCGCCAGCAGCTTCGAGGGGGGCAACGAGCAGTACTTC	CASSFEGGNEQYF
.	TRBV7-2	TRBJ2-3	.	TGTGCCAGCAGCTTAGCGGGAACCAACACAGATACGCAGTATTTT	CASSLAGTNTDTQYF
.	TRBV5-1	TRBJ1-1	TRBD1	TGCGCCAGCAGCTTCAGGACAGGGAACACTGAAGCTTTCTTT	CASSFRTGNTEAFF
.	TRBV28	TRBJ2-5	TRBD1	TGTGCCAGCAGTTTATTGGACGTCGGTACAGGGGGGACCCAGTACTTC	CASSLLDVGTGGTQYF
.	TRBV7-9	TRBJ2-7	TRBD1	TGTGCCAGCAGCTACCGACAGGGGGACATCGACGAGCAGTACTTC	CASSYRQGDIDEQYF
.	TRBV19	TRBJ2-2	TRBD2	TGTGCCAGTAGGGGCGGGGGGGCCCCGAACACCGGGGAGCTGTTTTTT	CASRGGGAPNTGELFF
.	TRBV6-1	TRBJ2-7	.	TGTGCCAGCGGGCCAGGGATCTACGAGCAGTACTTC	CASGPGIYEQYF
.	TRBV5-3	TRBJ2-7	TRBD1	TGTGCCAGATTTCCCACCGGGACAGGGGGCTTCGAGCAGTACTTC	CARFPTGTGGFEQYF
.	TRBV29-1	TRBJ1-5	.	TGCAGCGTCACAGGCGCCGGGAATCAGCCCCAGCATTTT	CSVTGAGNQPQHF
few	TRBV29-1	TRBJ1-2	.	TGCAGCTCCGGGACTCCTAGGGATGGCTACACCTTC	CSSGTPRDGYTF
.	TRBV30	TRBJ1-1	.	TGTGCCTGCAACCATGCAACAGGGATCCCTGAAGCTTTCTTT	CACNHATGIPEAFF
.	TRBV7-2	TRBJ2-5	.	TGTGCCAGCAGCTCAGCGCATAGAGACCAGTACTTC	CASSSAHRDQYF
.	TRBV10-3	TRBJ2-5	.	TGTGCCATCAGCCTGGACAACCGGGGGACCCAGTACTTC	CAISLDNRGTQYF
.	TRBV5-1	TRBJ1-1	TRBD1	TGCGCCAGCAGTTCGCCAGGGGGCGGAAACACTGAAGCTTTCTTT	CASSSPGGGNTEAFF
.	TRBV6-5	TRBJ2-2	.	TGTGCCAGCAACCCAGGGGCCGGGGAGCTGTTTTTT	CASNPGAGELFF
.	TRBV19	TRBJ1-5	TRBD1	TGTGCCAGTAGTATAGCCTCCCCAGGGGGCAGCAATCAGCCCCAGCATTTT	CASSIASPGGSNQPQHF
.	TRBV30	TRBJ2-7	.	TGTGCCTGGACCCCGAATTCATACGAGCAGTACTTC	CAWTPNSYEQYF
.	TRBV5-6	TRBJ1-3	.	TGTGCCAGCAGCTCCGGGATAGGCCAGGGGATCTCTGGAAACACCATATATTTT	CASSSGIGQGISGNTIYF
once	TRBV6-5	TRBJ1-2	TRBD1	TGTGCCAGCAGTCGACAGGGGGCCTATGGCTACACCTTC	CASSRQGAYGYTF
.	TRBV7-9	TRBJ2-5	.	TGTGCCAGCAGCTTAGAACCGGGAAGAACTCAAGAGACCCAGTACTTC	CASSLEPGRTQETQYF
.	TRBV10-1	TRBJ2-1	.	TGCGCCAGCAGTAGGGGAGTGGACGGCTCCTACAATGAGCAGTTCTTC	CASSRGVDGSYNEQFF
.	TRBV4-3	TRBJ2-7	.	TGCGCCAGCAGCCAAGATAATGACAGGAGCTCCTACGAGCAGTACTTC	CASSQDNDRSSYEQYF
few	TRBV30	TRBJ1-1	TRBD1	TGTGCCTGGAATAACAGGGGCGCTACTGAAGCTTTCTTT	CAWNNRGATEAFF
.	TRBV7-2	TRBJ2-2	TRBD2	TGTGCCAGCAGCTTAGGTCTAGCGGGCACCGGGGAGCTGTTTTTT	CASSLGLAGTGELFF
.	TRBV5-1	TRBJ1-2	.	TGCGCCAGCAGCTGGGGGACAAACTATGGCTACACCTTC	CASSWGTNYGYTF
once	TRBV7-9	TRBJ2-3	TRBD2	TGTGCCAGCAGCGGACTAGCGGGGGAGGCAGATACGCAGTATTTT	CASSGLAGEADTQYF
.	TRBV29-1	TRBJ2-3	TRBD2	TGCAGCGTTGATGGGGGTGCGGGGGTCACAGATACGCAGTATTTT	CSVDGGAGVTDTQYF
.	TRBV19	TRBJ2-5	TRBD1	TGTGCCAGTAGTATAGGGGGACAGTTCCAAGAGACCCAGTACTTC	CASSIGGQFQETQYF
once	TRBV5-1	TRBJ2-7	TRBD1	TGCGCCAGCAGCTTGGGACAGGGAAGCGAGCAGTACTTC	CASSLGQGSEQYF
.	TRBV18	TRBJ2-1	.	TGTGCCAGCTCACCAGAGGGAGTGTCCTACAATGAGCAGTTCTTC	CASSPEGVSYNEQFF
few	TRBV7-9	TRBJ1-4	.	TGTGCCAGCAGCTTAGACAGGGAGGGCGAAAAACTGTTTTTT	CASSLDREGEKLFF
once	TRBV30	TRBJ1-6	.	TGTGCCTGGAGGGGGAGGCTCCTGAGCTCCTATAATTCACCCCTCCACTTT	CAWRGRLLSSYNSPLHF
.	TRBV19	TRBJ2-5	TRBD2	TGTGCCAGTAGTACAGCGGGGTCGGTGGGGACCCAGTACTTC	CASSTAGSVGTQYF
.	TRBV6-5	TRBJ2-1	TRBD2	TGTGCCAGCAGTGCCGGGACTAGCGGGATCTCTGAGCAGTTCTTC	CASSAGTSGISEQFF
.	TRBV5-4	TRBJ2-2	TRBD1	TGTGCCAGCGGCGACAGGGGAAGGGAGCTGTTTTTT	CASGDRGRELFF
.	TRBV18	TRBJ1-3	.	TGTGCCAGCTCACCGTCGTTAGTAAGCGCCTCTTCTGGAAACACCATATATTTT	CASSPSLVSASSGNTIYF
.	TRBV6-1	TRBJ2-7	TRBD1	TGTGCCAGCAGTGCCGGAGGGACAGGGATCTACGAGCAGTACTTC	CASSAGGTGIYEQYF
.	TRBV19	TRBJ1-5	.	TGTGCCAGTAGTATCGGCGGGAGATTCGGCAATCAGCCCCAGCATTTT	CASSIGGRFGNQPQHF